A selection of T cell receptor beta chains follows, all from one sample in a study of T cell clones after liver transplantation. Only in-frame clones appear in the TCRdb table, and some are missing; sequencing was by immunoSEQ multiplex PCR. This repertoire shows approximately 68,000 clones, roughly 80% found once; its top ten account for 0.6%. The material was CD4+ T cells from blood, obtained before liver transplant. Receptors originate from a human donor who received a liver transplant. Both conserved end residues are part of each CDR3. A D gene is named only where the DNA matches it firmly. Size is stated for part of the rows, as once, few or many counts, or as a class when the clone is expanded.

CDR3: CASSFTSGRAGEQFF
DNA: TGCGCCAGCAGCTTTACTAGCGGGAGGGCAGGTGAGCAGTTCTTC
D: TRBD2
V: TRBV5-1
J: TRBJ2-1
size: .

CDR3: CASSTSGYGYTF
DNA: TGTGCCAGCAGCACCTCCGGCTATGGCTACACCTTC
D: .
V: TRBV28
J: TRBJ1-2
size: .

CDR3: CASSQEGSNIQYF
DNA: TGCGCCAGCAGCCAAGAAGGATCAAACATTCAGTACTTC
D: .
V: TRBV4-3
J: TRBJ2-4
size: .

CDR3: CASSLLAGAVNEQFF
DNA: TGCGCCAGCAGCTTATTAGCGGGAGCCGTCAATGAGCAGTTCTTC
D: TRBD2
V: TRBV5-1
J: TRBJ2-1
size: .

CDR3: CASSLSSGATDTQYF
DNA: TGTGCCAGCAGCTTATCTAGCGGGGCCACAGATACGCAGTATTTT
D: TRBD2
V: TRBV7-6
J: TRBJ2-3
size: .

CDR3: CASSRDRVYGYTF
DNA: TGTGCCAGCAGCCGGGACAGAGTCTATGGCTACACCTTC
D: TRBD1
V: TRBV14
J: TRBJ1-2
size: .

CDR3: CASSAGGIPGNTIYF
DNA: TGTGCCAGCAGCGCAGGCGGGATCCCTGGAAACACCATATATTTT
D: .
V: TRBV9
J: TRBJ1-3
size: .

CDR3: CASADRPYEQYF
DNA: TGTGCCAGCGCGGACAGGCCCTACGAGCAGTACTTC
D: TRBD1
V: TRBV28
J: TRBJ2-7
size: .

CDR3: CASRSGTVGSDSYEQYF
DNA: TGCGCCAGCAGGTCCGGGACAGTCGGTTCGGACTCCTACGAGCAGTACTTC
D: TRBD1
V: TRBV5-1
J: TRBJ2-7
size: .

CDR3: CSATPLAGGSGEQFF
DNA: TGCAGCGCGACTCCTCTAGCGGGAGGGTCCGGTGAGCAGTTCTTC
D: TRBD2
V: TRBV29-1
J: TRBJ2-1
size: .

CDR3: CASSRSVQMNTEAFF
DNA: TGTGCCAGCAGCCGGTCGGTACAGATGAACACTGAAGCTTTCTTT
D: .
V: TRBV9
J: TRBJ1-1
size: .

CDR3: CASSLASGSSYEQYF
DNA: TGTGCCAGCAGCTTGGCTAGCGGGAGCAGTTACGAGCAGTACTTC
D: TRBD2
V: TRBV5-4
J: TRBJ2-7
size: .

CDR3: CASSESGGGGQETQYF
DNA: TGCGCCAGCAGTGAGTCGGGTGGCGGGGGCCAAGAGACCCAGTACTTC
D: TRBD2
V: TRBV10-2
J: TRBJ2-5
size: .

CDR3: CASSPSSGSPTGELFF
DNA: TGTGCCAGCAGCCCGAGTAGCGGGAGCCCCACCGGGGAGCTGTTTTTT
D: TRBD2
V: TRBV7-7
J: TRBJ2-2
size: .

CDR3: CAISESGTRGSQYF
DNA: TGTGCCATCAGTGAGTCGGGGACACGGGGGAGCCAGTACTTC
D: .
V: TRBV10-3
J: TRBJ2-5
size: once

CDR3: CASSQVLETRGNEQFF
DNA: TGCGCCAGCAGCCAAGTGTTAGAGACCCGGGGCAATGAGCAGTTCTTC
D: .
V: TRBV4-1
J: TRBJ2-1
size: .

CDR3: CAWATSGWDNEQFF
DNA: TGTGCCTGGGCGACTAGCGGGTGGGACAATGAGCAGTTCTTC
D: TRBD2
V: TRBV30
J: TRBJ2-1
size: few

CDR3: CASSSYLAGYNEQFF
DNA: TGTGCCAGCAGCTCATATCTAGCGGGTTACAATGAGCAGTTCTTC
D: TRBD2
V: TRBV7-9
J: TRBJ2-1
size: .

CDR3: CASSSQGGTEGNTIYF
DNA: TGTGCCAGCAGTTCTCAGGGAGGGACGGAGGGAAACACCATATATTTT
D: .
V: TRBV28
J: TRBJ1-3
size: .

CDR3: CASSEGIYGYTF
DNA: TGCGCCAGCAGCGAAGGGATCTATGGCTACACCTTC
D: .
V: TRBV5-1
J: TRBJ1-2
size: .

CDR3: CASSLGITYEQYF
DNA: TGTGCCAGCAGCTTAGGGATCACCTACGAGCAGTACTTC
D: .
V: TRBV7-8
J: TRBJ2-7
size: .

CDR3: CASSLVRHEQYF
DNA: TGTGCCAGCAGCTTAGTACGGCACGAGCAGTACTTC
D: .
V: TRBV7-2
J: TRBJ2-7
size: .